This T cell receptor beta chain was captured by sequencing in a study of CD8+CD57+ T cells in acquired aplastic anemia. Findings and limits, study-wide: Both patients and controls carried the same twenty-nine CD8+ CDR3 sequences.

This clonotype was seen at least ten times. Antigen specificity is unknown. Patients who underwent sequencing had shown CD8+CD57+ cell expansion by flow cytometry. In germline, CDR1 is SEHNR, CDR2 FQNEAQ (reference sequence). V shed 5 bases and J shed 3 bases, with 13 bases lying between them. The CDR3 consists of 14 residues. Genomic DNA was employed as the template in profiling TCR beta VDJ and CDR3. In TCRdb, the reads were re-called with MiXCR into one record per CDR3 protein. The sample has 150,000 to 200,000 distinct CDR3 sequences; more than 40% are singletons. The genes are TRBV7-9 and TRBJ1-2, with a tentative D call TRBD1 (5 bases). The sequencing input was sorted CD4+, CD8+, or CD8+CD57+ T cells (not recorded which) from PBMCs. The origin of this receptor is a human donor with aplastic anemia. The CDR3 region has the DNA TGTGCCAGCAGCCGATTCGACAGCCACTATGGCTACACCTTC. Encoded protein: CASSRFDSHYGYTF.